Listed here is a single TCR beta chain. What it recognizes is unknown. The V end lost 1 base, the J end lost 3 bases, and 3 bases lay between the germline ends. Germline CDR1 reads LGHDT; CDR2 reads YNNKEL (reference sequence). The CDR3 loop spans 13 amino acids. Data came from immunoSEQ multiplex PCR; TCRdb stores just in-frame clones and leaves some out. The repertoire consists of approximately 100,000 clones, with 85% to 90% occurring once and the leading ten covering about 5%. The data derive from a study of T cell responses to AZD1222 COVID-19 vaccine. Whole-study results and caveats: It was only after the peak T cell response that any repertoires were sampled. Among AZD1222 vaccinees, only 5 to 7 were seropositive at baseline.

This chain connects TRBV3-1 (or the pseudogene TRBV3-2) to TRBJ1-4, with D unclear. The sequencing here drew on peripheral blood, taken on day 0 of AZD1222 vaccination. The source of this sequence is an adult in good health. CDR3 region: CASSQVANEKLFF. As DNA, the CDR3 is TGTGCCAGCAGCCAAGTTGCTAATGAAAAACTGTTTTTT.